This TCR beta chain was identified during a study of blood T cells in healthy people across ages. A second PCR of 7 to 11 cycles used a sample-barcoded 5' primer and a J-beta primer mix. TCRdb reprocessed the 5' RACE reads via MiXCR and lists one record per CDR3 protein. Among 600,000 or so distinct CDR3 sequences listed, more than 20% were seen once. V was clipped by 0 bases and J by 7 bases, with 11 bases between them. The CDR3 length is 13 residues. The V gene's germline CDR1 is SGDLS and CDR2 YYNGEE. Sequencing was performed on blood. This clonotype was sampled from an older man in good health. The gene calls are TRBV9 and TRBJ2-7, with D perhaps given as TRBD1 or TRBD2 (5 bases each). The CDR3 sequence is CASSVGEGREQYF. The CDR3 nucleotides are TGTGCCAGCAGCGTAGGAGAGGGGCGAGAGCAGTACTTC.